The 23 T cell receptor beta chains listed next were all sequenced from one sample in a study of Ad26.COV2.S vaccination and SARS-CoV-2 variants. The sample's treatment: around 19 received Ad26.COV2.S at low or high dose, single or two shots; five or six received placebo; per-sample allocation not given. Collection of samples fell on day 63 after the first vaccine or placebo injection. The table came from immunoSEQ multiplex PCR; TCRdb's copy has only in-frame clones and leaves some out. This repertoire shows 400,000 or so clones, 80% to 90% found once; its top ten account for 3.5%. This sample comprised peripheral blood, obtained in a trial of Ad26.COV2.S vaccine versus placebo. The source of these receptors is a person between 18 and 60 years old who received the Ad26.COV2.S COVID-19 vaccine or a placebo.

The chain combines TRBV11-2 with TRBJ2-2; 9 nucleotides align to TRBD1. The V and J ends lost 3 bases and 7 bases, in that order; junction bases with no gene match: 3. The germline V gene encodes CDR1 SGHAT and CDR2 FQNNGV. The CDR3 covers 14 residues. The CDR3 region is CASSLTGGVGELFF. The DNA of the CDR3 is TGTGCCAGCAGCTTGACAGGGGGAGTCGGGGAGCTGTTTTTT.

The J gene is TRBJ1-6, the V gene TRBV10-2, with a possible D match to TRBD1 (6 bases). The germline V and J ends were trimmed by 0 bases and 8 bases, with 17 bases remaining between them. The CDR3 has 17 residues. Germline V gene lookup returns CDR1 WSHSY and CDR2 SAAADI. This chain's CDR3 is CASSESRGAGRDSPLHF. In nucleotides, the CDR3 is TGCGCCAGCAGTGAGTCCAGGGGCGCGGGTAGAGATTCACCCCTCCACTTT.

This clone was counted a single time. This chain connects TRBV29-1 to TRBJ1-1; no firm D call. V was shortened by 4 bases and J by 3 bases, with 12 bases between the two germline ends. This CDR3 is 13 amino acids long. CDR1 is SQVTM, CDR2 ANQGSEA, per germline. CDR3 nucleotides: TGCAGCGTTGGCGTGAGTGGGGACACTGAAGCTTTCTTT. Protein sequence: CSVGVSGDTEAFF.

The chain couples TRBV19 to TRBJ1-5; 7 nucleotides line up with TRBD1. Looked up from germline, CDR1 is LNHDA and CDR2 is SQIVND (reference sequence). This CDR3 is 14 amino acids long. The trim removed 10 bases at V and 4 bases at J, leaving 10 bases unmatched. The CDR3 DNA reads TGTGCCACCCAACAGGGGATGGCAAATCAGCCCCAGCATTTT. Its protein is CATQQGMANQPQHF. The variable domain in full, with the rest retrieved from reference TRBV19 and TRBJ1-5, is DGGITQSPKYLFRKEGQNVTLSCEQNLNHDAMYWYRQDPGQGLRLIYYSQIVNDFQKGDIAEGYSVSREKKESFPLTVTSAQKNPTAFYLCATQQGMANQPQHFGDGTRLSIL.

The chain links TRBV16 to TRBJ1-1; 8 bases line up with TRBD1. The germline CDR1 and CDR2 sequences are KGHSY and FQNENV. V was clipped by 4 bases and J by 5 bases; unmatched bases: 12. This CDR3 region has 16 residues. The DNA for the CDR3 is TGTGCCAGCAGCCCCCCTTTCAGGACAGGGCAAACTGAAGCTTTCTTT. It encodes CASSPPFRTGQTEAFF. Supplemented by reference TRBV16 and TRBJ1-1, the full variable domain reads GEEVAQTPKHLVRGEGQKAKLYCAPIKGHSYVFWYQQVLKNEFKFLISFQNENVFDETGMPKERFSAKCLPNSPCSLEIQATKLEDSAVYFCASSPPFRTGQTEAFFGQGTRLTVV.

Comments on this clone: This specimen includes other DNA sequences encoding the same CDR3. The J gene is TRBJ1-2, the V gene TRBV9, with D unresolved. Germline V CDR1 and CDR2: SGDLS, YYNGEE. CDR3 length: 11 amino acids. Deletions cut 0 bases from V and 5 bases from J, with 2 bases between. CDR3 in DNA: TGTGCCAGCAGCGTAGGGTATGGCTACACCTTC. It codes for CASSVGYGYTF.

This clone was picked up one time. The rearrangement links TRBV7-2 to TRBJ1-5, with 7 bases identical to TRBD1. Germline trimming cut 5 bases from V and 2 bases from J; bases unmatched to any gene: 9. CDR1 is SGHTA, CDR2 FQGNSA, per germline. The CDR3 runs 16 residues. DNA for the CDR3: TGTGCCAGCAGCCACAGGGGTTTTGATGGCAATCAGCCCCAGCATTTT. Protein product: CASSHRGFDGNQPQHF. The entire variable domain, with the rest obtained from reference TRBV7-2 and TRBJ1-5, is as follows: GAGVSQSPSNKVTEKGKDVELRCDPISGHTALYWYRQSLGQGLEFLIYFQGNSAPDKSGLPSDRFSAERTGGSVSTLTIQRTQQEDSAVYLCASSHRGFDGNQPQHFGDGTRLSIL.

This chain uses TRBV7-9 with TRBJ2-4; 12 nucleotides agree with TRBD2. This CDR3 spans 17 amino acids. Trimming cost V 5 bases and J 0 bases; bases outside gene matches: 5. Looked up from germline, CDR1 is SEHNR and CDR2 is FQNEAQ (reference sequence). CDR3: CASSPGLAGLAKNIQYF. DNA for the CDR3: TGTGCCAGCAGCCCTGGACTAGCGGGGTTAGCCAAAAACATTCAGTACTTC.

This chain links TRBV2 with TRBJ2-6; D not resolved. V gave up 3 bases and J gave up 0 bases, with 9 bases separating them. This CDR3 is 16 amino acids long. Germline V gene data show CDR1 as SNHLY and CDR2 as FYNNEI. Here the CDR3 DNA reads TGTGCCAGCAGTGACCCCCGTAGCTCTGGGGCCAACGTCCTGACTTTC. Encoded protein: CASSDPRSSGANVLTF.

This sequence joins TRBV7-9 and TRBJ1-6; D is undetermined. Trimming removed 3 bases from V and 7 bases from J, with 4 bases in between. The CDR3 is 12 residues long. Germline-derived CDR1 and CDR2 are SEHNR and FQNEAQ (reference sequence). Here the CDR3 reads CASSLINSPLHF. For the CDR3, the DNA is TGTGCCAGCAGCTTGATCAATTCACCCCTCCACTTT.

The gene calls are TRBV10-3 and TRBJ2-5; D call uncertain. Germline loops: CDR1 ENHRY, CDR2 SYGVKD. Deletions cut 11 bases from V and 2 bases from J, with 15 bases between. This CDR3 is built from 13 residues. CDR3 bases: TGTGCCGCCCAAAGGGCAGTACAAGAGACCCAGTACTTC. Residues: CAAQRAVQETQYF.

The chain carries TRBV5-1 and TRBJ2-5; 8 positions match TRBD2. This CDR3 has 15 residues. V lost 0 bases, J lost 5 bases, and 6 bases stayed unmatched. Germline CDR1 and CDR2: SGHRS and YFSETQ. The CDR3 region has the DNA TGCGCCAGCAGCTTGGGGCGGGGGGCGGAGGAGACCCAGTACTTC. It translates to CASSLGRGAEETQYF. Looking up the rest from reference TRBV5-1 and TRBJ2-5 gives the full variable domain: KAGVTQTPRYLIKTRGQQVTLSCSPISGHRSVSWYQQTPGQGLQFLFEYFSETQRNKGNFPGRFSGRQFSNSRSEMNVSTLELGDSALYLCASSLGRGAEETQYFGPGTRLLVL.

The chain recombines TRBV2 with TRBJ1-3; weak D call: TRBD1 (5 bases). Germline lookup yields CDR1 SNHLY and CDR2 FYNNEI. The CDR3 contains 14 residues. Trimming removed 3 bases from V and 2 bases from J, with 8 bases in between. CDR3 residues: CASSERGTGNTIYF. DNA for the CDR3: TGTGCCAGCAGTGAGCGGGGCACTGGAAACACCATATATTTT.

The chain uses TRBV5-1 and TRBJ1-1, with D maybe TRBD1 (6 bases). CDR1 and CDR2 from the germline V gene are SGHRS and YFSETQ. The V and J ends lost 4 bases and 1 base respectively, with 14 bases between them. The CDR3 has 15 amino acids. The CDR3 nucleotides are TGCGCCAGCAGCCGGGCAGCACAGGGGAACACTGAAGCTTTCTTT. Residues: CASSRAAQGNTEAFF. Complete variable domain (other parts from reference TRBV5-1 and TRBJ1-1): KAGVTQTPRYLIKTRGQQVTLSCSPISGHRSVSWYQQTPGQGLQFLFEYFSETQRNKGNFPGRFSGRQFSNSRSEMNVSTLELGDSALYLCASSRAAQGNTEAFFGQGTRLTVV.

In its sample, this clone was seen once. The CDR3 DNA is TGTGCCAGCAGTACACCGGGACTAGCGATACGAGTCGTAGATACGCAGTATTTT. Protein: CASSTPGLAIRVVDTQYF. The chain links TRBV2 to TRBJ2-3; TRBD2 matches at 10 bases. This CDR3 contains 18 residues. The junction had 16 bases not matched to a gene; V was cut back by 5 bases and J by 5 bases. Germline V CDR1 and CDR2: SNHLY, FYNNEI. The full variable domain, in which reference TRBV2 and TRBJ2-3 provide the parts outside the CDR3, is EPEVTQTPSHQVTQMGQEVILRCVPISNHLYFYWYRQILGQKVEFLVSFYNNEISEKSEIFDDQFSVERPDGSNFTLKIRSTKLEDSAMYFCASSTPGLAIRVVDTQYFGPGTRLTVL.

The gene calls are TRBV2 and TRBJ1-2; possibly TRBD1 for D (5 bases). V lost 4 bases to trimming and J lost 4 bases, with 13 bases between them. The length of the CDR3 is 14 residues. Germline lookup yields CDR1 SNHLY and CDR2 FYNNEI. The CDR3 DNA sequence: TGTGCCAGCAGTGGTGGGACGTCGGCCTATGGCTACACCTTC. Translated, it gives CASSGGTSAYGYTF.

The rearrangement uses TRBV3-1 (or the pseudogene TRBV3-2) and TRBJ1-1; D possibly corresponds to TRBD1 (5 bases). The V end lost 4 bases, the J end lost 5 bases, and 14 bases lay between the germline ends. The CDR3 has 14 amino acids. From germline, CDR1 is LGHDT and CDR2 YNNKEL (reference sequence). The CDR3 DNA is TGTGCCAGCAGCCCTCGCGCCGGGGGGACTGAAGCTTTCTTT. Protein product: CASSPRAGGTEAFF.

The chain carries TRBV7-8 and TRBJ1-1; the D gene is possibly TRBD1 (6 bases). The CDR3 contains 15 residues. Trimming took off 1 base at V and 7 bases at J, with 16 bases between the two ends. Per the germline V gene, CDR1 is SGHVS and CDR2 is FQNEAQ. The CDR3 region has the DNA TGTGCCAGCAGCTTAGTTCTGGGGGCGCGTATTGAAGCTTTCTTT. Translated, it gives CASSLVLGARIEAFF. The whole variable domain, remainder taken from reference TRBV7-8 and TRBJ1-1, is GAGVSQSPRYKVAKRGQDVALRCDPISGHVSLFWYQQALGQGPEFLTYFQNEAQLDKSGLPSDRFFAERPEGSVSTLKIQRTQQEDSAVYLCASSLVLGARIEAFFGQGTRLTVV.

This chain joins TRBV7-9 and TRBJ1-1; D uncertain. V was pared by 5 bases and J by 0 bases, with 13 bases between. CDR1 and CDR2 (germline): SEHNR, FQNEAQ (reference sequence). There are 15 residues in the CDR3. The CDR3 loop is CASSVPGPMNTEAFF. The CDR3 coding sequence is TGTGCCAGCAGCGTCCCCGGACCGATGAACACTGAAGCTTTCTTT.

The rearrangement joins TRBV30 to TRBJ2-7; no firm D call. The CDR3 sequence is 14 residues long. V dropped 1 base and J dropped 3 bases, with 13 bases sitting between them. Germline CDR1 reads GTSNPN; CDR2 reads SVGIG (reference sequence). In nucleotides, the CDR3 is TGTGCCTGGAGTGGCCCTTTGCCCTACTACGAGCAGTACTTC. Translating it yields CAWSGPLPYYEQYF.

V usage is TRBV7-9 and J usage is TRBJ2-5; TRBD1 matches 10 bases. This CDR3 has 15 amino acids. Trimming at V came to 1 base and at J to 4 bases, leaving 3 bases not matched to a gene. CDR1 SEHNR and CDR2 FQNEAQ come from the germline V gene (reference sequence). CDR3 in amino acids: CASSLGTGGLETQYF. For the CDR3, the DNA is TGTGCCAGCAGCTTAGGGACAGGGGGGTTAGAGACCCAGTACTTC. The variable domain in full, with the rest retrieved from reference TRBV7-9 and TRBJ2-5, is DTGVSQNPRHKITKRGQNVTFRCDPISEHNRLYWYRQTLGQGPEFLTYFQNEAQLEKSRLLSDRFSAERPKGSFSTLEIQRTEQGDSAMYLCASSLGTGGLETQYFGPGTRLLVL.

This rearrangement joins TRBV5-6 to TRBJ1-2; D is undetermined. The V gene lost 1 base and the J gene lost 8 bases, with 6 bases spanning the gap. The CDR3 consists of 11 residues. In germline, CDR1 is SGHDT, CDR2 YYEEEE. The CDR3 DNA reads TGTGCCAGCAGCTTGTCCGGAGGCTACACCTTC. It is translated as CASSLSGGYTF.

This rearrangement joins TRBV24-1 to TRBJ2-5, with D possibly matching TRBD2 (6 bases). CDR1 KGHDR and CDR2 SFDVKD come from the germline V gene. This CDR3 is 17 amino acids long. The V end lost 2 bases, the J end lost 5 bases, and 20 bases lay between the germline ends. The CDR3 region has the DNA TGTGCCACCAGTGATTCGGGGCGAGCGGGCGCTGGGGAGACCCAGTACTTC. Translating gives CATSDSGRAGAGETQYF.